Shown below are 27 T cell receptor beta chains from a single sample sequenced in a study of T cell responses to AZD1222 COVID-19 vaccine. Here immunoSEQ multiplex PCR was the method, and the copy in TCRdb shows in-frame clones only, minus some. The sample data list about 140,000 clones. The sample taken for sequencing was peripheral blood. These receptor sequences come from an adult in good health.

The chain employs TRBV29-1 and TRBJ1-1; 7 bases map to TRBD1. The CDR3 totals 15 residues. After removal of 0 bases from V and 0 bases from J, the junction contained 4 bases not matched to a gene. CDR1 and CDR2 (germline): SQVTM, ANQGSEA. Written as DNA, the CDR3 is TGCAGCGTTGAAGATCGAGGGGGCTTGAACACTGAAGCTTTCTTT. Translation gives CSVEDRGGLNTEAFF.

This chain joins TRBV4-2 and TRBJ1-5; D is ambiguous. CDR3 length equals 15 residues. Germline lookup yields CDR1 LGHNA and CDR2 YNFKEQ. Trimming took 0 bases from V and 7 from J, leaving 13 bases between them. CDR3 in amino acids: CASSQESPTGQPQHF. The CDR3 DNA reads TGTGCCAGCAGCCAAGAAAGCCCCACGGGGCAGCCCCAGCATTTT.

This chain links TRBV11-2 with TRBJ2-5, with 11 bases aligning to TRBD1. CDR3 length: 15 residues. Germline V lookup: CDR1 SGHAT, CDR2 FQNNGV. V dropped 6 bases and J dropped 6; count of bases not matched to a gene: 9. Here the CDR3 DNA reads TGTGCCAGCAGACAGGACAGGGGGCGCGAGAAGACCCAGTACTTC. Translating it yields CASRQDRGREKTQYF.

The chain recombines TRBV7-2 with TRBJ2-3; 7 nucleotides match TRBD2. Trimming cost V 0 bases and J 6 bases; bases outside gene matches: 9. The germline V gene encodes CDR1 SGHTA and CDR2 FQGNSA. The CDR3 has 16 amino acids. This CDR3 is CASSLAGTTVRDTQYF. CDR3 DNA sequence: TGTGCCAGCAGCTTAGCCGGGACTACCGTGCGTGATACGCAGTATTTT.

J is TRBJ1-6 and V is TRBV19; 7 bases align to TRBD1. Germline CDR1 LNHDA, CDR2 SQIVND (reference sequence). V was clipped by 4 bases and J by 4 bases; unmatched bases: 16. CDR3 length equals 19 residues. The DNA of the CDR3 is TGTGCCAGTAGTAGCCGACAGGGCCGCCTCGGGGTGTATAATTCACCCCTCCACTTT. As protein: CASSSRQGRLGVYNSPLHF. The full variable domain, in which reference TRBV19 and TRBJ1-6 provide the parts outside the CDR3, is DGGITQSPKYLFRKEGQNVTLSCEQNLNHDAMYWYRQDPGQGLRLIYYSQIVNDFQKGDIAEGYSVSREKKESFPLTVTSAQKNPTAFYLCASSSRQGRLGVYNSPLHFGNGTRLTVT.

The rearrangement joins TRBV15 to TRBJ1-5; 9 nucleotides agree with TRBD1. Germline-derived CDR1 and CDR2 are LNHNV and YYDKDF (reference sequence). The CDR3 covers 16 residues. With 1 base clipped from V and 2 bases from J, the junction kept 3 bases outside the gene matches. The CDR3 DNA sequence: TGTGCCACCAGCAGAGTGGGACAGGGACGCAATCAGCCCCAGCATTTT. Translation: CATSRVGQGRNQPQHF.

The J gene is TRBJ2-2, the V gene TRBV6-7; D not resolved. TRBV6-7 belongs to the ORF category, with a function that is uncertain. Trimming stripped 4 bases from V and 3 bases from J, with 18 bases between. This CDR3 region has 17 residues. CDR3 in DNA: TGTGCCAGCAGTTCCTCTCAGGACGGATCCTACACCGGGGAGCTGTTTTTT. Translating it yields CASSSSQDGSYTGELFF.

The V call is TRBV6-5, the J call TRBJ1-6, with a tentative D call TRBD1 (5 bases). The CDR3 contains 15 residues. V gave up 7 bases and J gave up 11 bases, with 21 bases separating them. CDR1 is MNHEY and CDR2 is SVGAGI in the germline V gene. The CDR3, as DNA: TGTGCCAGCAATCTAGCCGGGGCTAACATCGCACCCCTCCACTTT. Amino acid sequence: CASNLAGANIAPLHF.

This chain joins TRBV29-1 and TRBJ1-2, with 9 bases that match TRBD1. Germline CDR1 and CDR2: SQVTM and ANQGSEA. This CDR3 spans 11 amino acids. Trimming at V came to 6 bases and at J to 6 bases, leaving 2 bases not matched to a gene. The CDR3 DNA sequence: TGCAGCGTGAGGACAGGGGATGGCTACACCTTC. Its protein product is CSVRTGDGYTF.

For the CDR3, the DNA is TGTGCCAGCAGCACAACAGGGGGCAATCAGCCCCAGCATTTT. It yields the protein CASSTTGGNQPQHF. V usage is TRBV6-5 and J usage is TRBJ1-5; TRBD1 aligns across 7 bases. The CDR3 is made up of 14 amino acids. The junction had 4 bases not matched to a gene; V was cut back by 6 bases and J by 2 bases. Germline CDR1 MNHEY, CDR2 SVGAGI.

Of note for this clone: The sample has other DNA sequences that encode this CDR3 too. The chain recombines TRBV9 with TRBJ2-1, with D possibly TRBD1 on 6 matching bases. Deletions cut 0 bases from V and 2 bases from J, with 9 bases between. This CDR3 spans 15 amino acids. The V gene's germline CDR1 is SGDLS and CDR2 YYNGEE. The CDR3 DNA follows: TGTGCCAGCAGCGTAGGTGGGGGCGCCTACAATGAGCAGTTCTTC. It codes for CASSVGGGAYNEQFF.

The chain links TRBV6-1 to TRBJ1-1; D might be TRBD1 (5 bases). Trimming removed 2 bases at V and 11 bases at J, with 15 bases between. Germline-derived CDR1 and CDR2 are MNHNS and SASEGT. The CDR3 is 13 residues long. In nucleotides, the CDR3 is TGTGCCAGCAGTGAACGCCGGGACGTGCGGGCTTTCTTT. Protein sequence: CASSERRDVRAFF.

The rearrangement uses TRBV11-3 and TRBJ1-4; TRBD1 aligns across 7 bases. Trimming at V came to 2 bases and at J to 11 bases, leaving 8 bases not matched to a gene. Germline CDR1 is SGHNT and CDR2 is YENEEA. The CDR3 loop spans 14 amino acids. The CDR3 loop reads CASSLLGGQTKLFF. The DNA for the CDR3 is TGTGCCAGCAGCTTATTAGGGGGACAGACCAAACTGTTTTTT.

The chain uses TRBV29-1 and TRBJ1-1; D is unresolved. Germline V gene sequence: CDR1 SQVTM, CDR2 ANQGSEA. This CDR3 comprises 11 residues. V shed 4 bases and J shed 1 base, with 4 bases lying between them. The CDR3 loop is CSVGANTEAFF. CDR3 in DNA: TGCAGCGTTGGAGCGAACACTGAAGCTTTCTTT.

V usage is TRBV7-8 and J usage is TRBJ2-2; the D gene could be TRBD1 or TRBD2 (5 bases each). Between the trimmed V and J ends, which lost 3 bases and 4 bases, there was a span of 9 bases. Germline CDR1 and CDR2: SGHVS and FQNEAQ. The CDR3 is 14 amino acids. The CDR3 bases are TGTGCCAGCAGCTTCGGGGCCCTCACCGGGGAGCTGTTTTTT. Protein sequence: CASSFGALTGELFF.

The CDR3 loop reads CASSLPPDRPNNYGYTF. CDR3 nucleotides: TGCGCCAGCAGCTTGCCCCCGGACAGACCAAATAACTATGGCTACACCTTC. This sequence joins TRBV5-1 and TRBJ1-2, with a possible D match to TRBD1 (6 bases). This CDR3 contains 17 residues. CDR1 and CDR2 from the germline V gene are SGHRS and YFSETQ. The ends were cut back, 1 base at V and 1 base at J, with 17 bases in the middle.

This chain uses TRBV27 with TRBJ2-6, with D tentatively TRBD1 (5 bases). The CDR3 covers 17 residues. Germline CDR1 is MNHEY and CDR2 is SMNVEV (reference sequence). V was cut by 3 bases and J by 7 bases, with 19 bases left in between. Written as DNA, the CDR3 is TGTGCCAGCAGTTTGCCCCTCGCGACAGAGCCTGCCAACGTCCTGACTTTC. Its protein is CASSLPLATEPANVLTF.

The J gene is TRBJ1-1, the V gene TRBV14; D is unresolved. V shed 4 bases and J shed 0 bases, with 6 bases lying between them. There are 13 residues in the CDR3. The germline V gene has CDR1 SGHDN and CDR2 FVKESK. In nucleotides, the CDR3 is TGTGCCAGCAGCCTTACAGTGAACACTGAAGCTTTCTTT. It encodes CASSLTVNTEAFF.

The chain combines TRBV2 with TRBJ2-3; no clear D. The germline CDR1 and CDR2 sequences are SNHLY and FYNNEI. Trimming cost V 6 bases and J 7 bases, with 8 bases left between them. This CDR3 has 11 residues. CDR3 loop: CASSVEHTQYF. The DNA for the CDR3 is TGTGCCAGCAGCGTTGAGCATACGCAGTATTTT.

The chain combines TRBV12-3 or TRBV12-4 with TRBJ1-2; D remains unclear. The CDR3 spans 12 residues. Trimming took 6 bases from V and 5 from J, leaving 10 bases between them. As DNA, the CDR3 is TGTGCCAGCAGCGGAGCGTTATATGGCTACACCTTC. This gives the protein CASSGALYGYTF.

This chain links TRBV9 with TRBJ2-5; the match to TRBD1 covers 10 bases. The CDR3 totals 16 residues. Germline V gene sequence: CDR1 SGDLS, CDR2 YYNGEE. V shed 2 bases and J 4 bases; nucleotides not matched to a gene: 8. For the CDR3, the DNA is TGTGCCAGCAGCGTGGGGGGACAGGGGAATTCAGAGACCCAGTACTTC. Protein: CASSVGGQGNSETQYF.

V gene TRBV6-5 combines with J gene TRBJ1-2; perhaps TRBD1 as D (5 bases). The CDR3 runs 15 residues. Germline V gives CDR1 MNHEY, CDR2 SVGAGI. Trimming took 3 bases from V and 6 from J, leaving 17 bases between them. The CDR3 coding sequence is TGTGCCAGCAGTTATAATATCGGCAGGGATAATGGCTACACCTTC. Amino acid sequence: CASSYNIGRDNGYTF.

The rearrangement uses TRBV30 and TRBJ1-2; no clear D. The CDR3 is 10 amino acids. Germline V gives CDR1 GTSNPN, CDR2 SVGIG (reference sequence). V was shortened by 4 bases and J by 3 bases, with 3 bases between the two germline ends. The CDR3 protein is CAWNDYGYTF. The CDR3 nucleotides are TGTGCCTGGAACGACTATGGCTACACCTTC.

The V and J genes are TRBV2 and TRBJ2-3; a possible D gene is TRBD2 (7 bases). Germline CDR1 reads SNHLY; CDR2 reads FYNNEI. Trimming pared 6 bases from V and 0 bases from J, leaving 13 bases between. The CDR3 is 15 residues long. The CDR3 region has the DNA TGTGCCAGCAGACCGGGGGGCGCTAGCACAGATACGCAGTATTTT. The encoded protein is CASRPGGASTDTQYF.

This sequence joins TRBV5-6 and TRBJ1-2, with TRBD1 matching over 9 bases. V shed 7 bases, J shed 3 bases, and the junction held 4 bases outside the gene matches. Germline-derived CDR1 and CDR2 are SGHDT and YYEEEE. This CDR3 comprises 13 residues. CDR3 in amino acids: CASRWDRDYGYTF. The CDR3 coding sequence is TGTGCCAGCCGCTGGGACAGGGACTATGGCTACACCTTC.

The chain joins TRBV4-1 to TRBJ1-6; D remains ambiguous. The CDR3 runs 16 residues. The V gene's germline CDR1 is MGHRA and CDR2 YSYEKL. V shed 4 bases and J shed 5 bases, with 15 bases lying between them. The CDR3 loop is CASSPRGVGNNSPLHF. The CDR3 nucleotides read TGCGCCAGCAGCCCCAGAGGTGTGGGGAATAATTCACCCCTCCACTTT.

The chain joins TRBV18 to TRBJ2-7; TRBD1 agrees at 7 bases. Trimming removed 3 bases from V and 2 bases from J; junction bases left unmatched: 4. Germline V CDR1 and CDR2: KGHSH, LQKENI. The CDR3 contains 14 residues. The CDR3: CASSPPTGTYEQYF. The CDR3 DNA reads as TGTGCCAGCTCACCCCCGACAGGGACCTACGAGCAGTACTTC.